Below are 30 T cell receptor beta chains sequenced from a single sample in a study of CD4 T cell repertoires in COVID-19. The assay was immunoSEQ multiplex PCR, and TCRdb's table has in-frame clones only and misses some. The sample records some 80,000 clones, 83% being singletons. The sequences come from CD4+ T cells from peripheral blood, collected after recovery from COVID-19. These receptors were obtained from a human donor who had COVID-19.

This chain connects TRBV6-1 to TRBJ1-2; possibly TRBD1 for D (6 bases). Germline V gene data show CDR1 as MNHNS and CDR2 as SASEGT. V was cut by 1 base and J by 5 bases, with 23 bases left in between. This CDR3 has 18 amino acids. DNA for the CDR3: TGTGCCAGCAGTGAAGGAGGGGGGTTTTACGAATCCGAGTATGGCTACACCTTC. Protein: CASSEGGGFYESEYGYTF.

In this sample, this clone turned up once. The V call is TRBV2, the J call TRBJ1-2; D gene ambiguous. This CDR3 spans 13 amino acids. CDR1 SNHLY and CDR2 FYNNEI come from the germline V gene. V gave up 7 bases and J gave up 6 bases, with 15 bases separating them. For the CDR3, the DNA is TGTGCCAGCAATATCGGGATCCAGGATGGCTACACCTTC. It yields the protein CASNIGIQDGYTF.

The chain is built from TRBV5-1 and TRBJ2-3; the match to TRBD2 covers 10 bases. Germline CDR1 reads SGHRS; CDR2 reads YFSETQ. CDR3 length equals 16 residues. The J segment lost 5 bases and the V segment lost 0 bases, leaving 6 bases of the junction unmatched. CDR3 coding DNA: TGCGCCAGCAGCTTGGAGGGGACTAGCGTGCAAGATACGCAGTATTTT. This encodes CASSLEGTSVQDTQYF.

The V call is TRBV3-1 (or the pseudogene TRBV3-2), the J call TRBJ1-2, with a weak D call TRBD1 (5 bases). Trimming shortened V by 4 bases and J by 2 bases, and 5 bases separated the two germline ends. The CDR3 sequence is 12 residues long. The germline CDR1 and CDR2 sequences are LGHDT and YNNKEL (reference sequence). In DNA, the CDR3 is TGTGCCAGCAGCCCAGGGAACTATGGCTACACCTTC. This gives the protein CASSPGNYGYTF.

The J gene is TRBJ1-3, the V gene TRBV10-2; no definite D call. CDR3 length equals 12 residues. The germline gives CDR1 WSHSY, CDR2 SAAADI. Between the trimmed V and J ends, which lost 2 bases and 4 bases, there was a span of 3 bases. The CDR3 nucleotides are TGCGCCAGCAGTGAGCAGGGAAACACCATATATTTT. It translates to CASSEQGNTIYF.

The V and J genes are TRBV5-1 and TRBJ1-1; no clear D gene. Trimming removed 3 bases at V and 0 bases at J, with 15 bases between. CDR3 length equals 16 residues. In germline, CDR1 is SGHRS, CDR2 YFSETQ. CDR3 sequence: CASSSEAAFVNTEAFF. The CDR3 nucleotides are TGCGCCAGCAGCTCGGAAGCGGCATTCGTGAACACTGAAGCTTTCTTT. The entire variable domain, with the rest obtained from reference TRBV5-1 and TRBJ1-1, is as follows: KAGVTQTPRYLIKTRGQQVTLSCSPISGHRSVSWYQQTPGQGLQFLFEYFSETQRNKGNFPGRFSGRQFSNSRSEMNVSTLELGDSALYLCASSSEAAFVNTEAFFGQGTRLTVV.

This chain connects TRBV15 to TRBJ2-2; the D gene could be TRBD1 or TRBD2 (6 bases each). The V gene's germline CDR1 is LNHNV and CDR2 YYDKDF (reference sequence). Trimming removed 2 bases at V and 7 bases at J, with 20 bases between. This CDR3 has 17 amino acids. The CDR3 coding sequence is TGTGCCACCAGCAGACTACAGGGAAGGGGACTTGGCGGGGAGCTGTTTTTT. Translation gives CATSRLQGRGLGGELFF. The full variable domain, in which reference TRBV15 and TRBJ2-2 provide the parts outside the CDR3, is DAMVIQNPRYQVTQFGKPVTLSCSQTLNHNVMYWYQQKSSQAPKLLFHYYDKDFNNEADTPDNFQSRRPNTSFCFLDIRSPGLGDTAMYLCATSRLQGRGLGGELFFGEGSRLTVL.

The chain has TRBV20-1 and TRBJ1-1; tentatively, D is TRBD1 (5 bases). The V and J ends lost 3 bases and 0 bases respectively, with 17 bases between them. Germline CDR1 and CDR2: DFQATT and SNEGSKA (reference sequence). The CDR3 loop spans 16 amino acids. For the CDR3, the DNA is TGCAGTGCTAGTAGCACAGGAGTAGGGGTGAACACTGAAGCTTTCTTT. It yields the protein CSASSTGVGVNTEAFF.

The V gene is TRBV5-5, the J gene TRBJ1-6; 7 nucleotides agree with TRBD1. The CDR3 has 15 amino acids. Germline V gene sequence: CDR1 SGHKS, CDR2 YYEKEE (reference sequence). Trimming took 4 bases from V and 5 from J; bases not matched to a gene: 6. The CDR3: CASSRQGPNNSPLHF. CDR3 coding DNA: TGTGCCAGCAGCAGACAGGGACCTAATAATTCACCCCTCCACTTT.

The chain combines TRBV28 with TRBJ1-5; a weak D match, TRBD1 (6 bases). CDR1 and CDR2 from the germline V gene are MDHEN and SYDVKM. This CDR3 is built from 15 residues. V lost 4 bases and J lost 6, with 16 bases in between. As DNA, the CDR3 is TGTGCCAGCAGTTCCACAGGGTTTGGAAGTCAGCCCCAGCATTTT. This sequence encodes CASSSTGFGSQPQHF.

The rearrangement joins TRBV5-8 to TRBJ2-1, with 10 bases aligning to TRBD2. Germline V gene data show CDR1 as SGHTS and CDR2 as YDEGEE. Germline trimming cut 4 bases from V and 9 bases from J; bases unmatched to any gene: 16. The CDR3 consists of 17 residues. The CDR3 DNA reads as TGTGCCAGCAGCCTCCCCCTCAGCGGGAGGGAGTTCGGTGAGCAGTTCTTC. It yields the protein CASSLPLSGREFGEQFF. The variable domain in full, with the rest retrieved from reference TRBV5-8 and TRBJ2-1, is EAGVTQSPTHLIKTRGQQATLRCSPISGHTSVYWYQQALGLGLQFLLWYDEGEERNRGNFPPRFSGRQFPNYSSELNVNALELEDSALYLCASSLPLSGREFGEQFFGPGTRLTVL.

The chain combines TRBV6-4 with TRBJ1-1; D gene unclear. Germline V gene sequence: CDR1 MRHNA, CDR2 SNTAGT. Deletions cut 5 bases from V and 5 bases from J, with 15 bases between. CDR3 length: 14 residues. Here the CDR3 DNA reads TGTGCCAGCAGTTTAACCCCAGGAGAAACTGAAGCTTTCTTT. Amino acid sequence: CASSLTPGETEAFF.

The rearrangement joins TRBV7-9 to TRBJ1-5; D ambiguous. Between the trimmed V and J ends, which lost 5 bases and 0 bases, there was a span of 17 bases. CDR1 is SEHNR, CDR2 FQNEAQ, per germline (reference sequence). The CDR3 length is 17 residues. The CDR3 coding sequence is TGTGCCAGCAGCCCCGGACCGCGACAAGATAGCAATCAGCCCCAGCATTTT. Protein: CASSPGPRQDSNQPQHF. The variable domain in full, completed from reference TRBV7-9 and TRBJ1-5, reads DTGVSQNPRHKITKRGQNVTFRCDPISEHNRLYWYRQTLGQGPEFLTYFQNEAQLEKSRLLSDRFSAERPKGSFSTLEIQRTEQGDSAMYLCASSPGPRQDSNQPQHFGDGTRLSIL.

The chain has TRBV10-3 and TRBJ1-3, with TRBD1 matching 9 bases. Unmatched junction bases numbered 10, after V lost 7 bases and J lost 0 bases. The CDR3 spans 17 residues. CDR1 ENHRY and CDR2 SYGVKD come from the germline V gene. The CDR3 spells CAINSPGQGSSGNTIYF. The CDR3 coding sequence is TGTGCCATCAACTCTCCGGGACAGGGCTCCTCTGGAAACACCATATATTTT.

This chain uses TRBV2 with TRBJ2-3, with 7 nucleotides matching TRBD1. The J segment lost 5 bases and the V segment lost 6 bases, leaving 8 bases of the junction unmatched. The CDR3 runs to 14 residues. The germline V gene encodes CDR1 SNHLY and CDR2 FYNNEI. The CDR3 sequence: CASRETGRRDTQYF. Here the CDR3 DNA reads TGTGCCAGCAGGGAGACAGGGCGGCGAGATACGCAGTATTTT. The entire variable domain, with the rest obtained from reference TRBV2 and TRBJ2-3, is as follows: EPEVTQTPSHQVTQMGQEVILRCVPISNHLYFYWYRQILGQKVEFLVSFYNNEISEKSEIFDDQFSVERPDGSNFTLKIRSTKLEDSAMYFCASRETGRRDTQYFGPGTRLTVL.

The V and J genes are TRBV6-5 and TRBJ2-2; 11 bases line up with TRBD2. Germline assignment: CDR1 MNHEY and CDR2 SVGAGI. The CDR3 extends over 15 amino acids. The ends lost 6 bases at V and 1 base at J; junction bases unmatched: 1. CDR3 nucleotide sequence: TGTGCCAGCAGGGGGACTAGCGGGAACACCGGGGAGCTGTTTTTT. It specifies CASRGTSGNTGELFF.

CDR3 bases: TGTGCCAGCAGCTTAGCTCTTGGGGACAGGGGGGATACGCAGTATTTT. Protein sequence: CASSLALGDRGDTQYF. This chain joins TRBV7-9 and TRBJ2-3, with 11 nucleotides matching TRBD1. Germline CDR1 is SEHNR and CDR2 is FQNEAQ (reference sequence). CDR3 length: 16 amino acids. V gave up 0 bases and J gave up 6 bases; unmatched junction bases: 5.

This clone was seen a single time. V gene TRBV19 combines with J gene TRBJ1-2, with 10 bases fitting TRBD1. This CDR3 is built from 13 residues. V trimming: 8 bases; J trimming: 2 bases; junction bases outside the gene matches: 2. Germline CDR1 is LNHDA and CDR2 is SQIVND (reference sequence). The DNA for the CDR3 is TGTGCCAGTCAGGGACAGGGGAACTATGGCTACACCTTC. It specifies CASQGQGNYGYTF.

This chain connects TRBV18 to TRBJ2-2, with D hard to call. The germline V and J ends were trimmed by 0 bases and 10 bases, with 12 bases remaining between them. Germline CDR1 and CDR2: KGHSH and LQKENI. This CDR3 region has 14 residues. The CDR3 spells CASSPPPGVEELFF. CDR3 DNA sequence: TGTGCCAGCTCACCACCCCCAGGAGTCGAGGAGCTGTTTTTT.

The chain couples TRBV3-1 (or the pseudogene TRBV3-2) to TRBJ2-2; 7 bases map to TRBD2. Per germline, CDR1 LGHDT and CDR2 YNNKEL (reference sequence). The V and J ends lost 1 base and 3 bases, in that order; junction bases with no gene match: 2. CDR3 length: 15 residues. The CDR3 DNA reads TGTGCCAGCAGCCAAGCTAGCGGTTACACCGGGGAGCTGTTTTTT. Amino acid sequence: CASSQASGYTGELFF.

The rearrangement links TRBV6-1 to TRBJ2-6, with 7 nucleotides matching TRBD1. Losses at the gene ends were 6 bases for V and 0 bases for J; bases not matched to a gene: 5. CDR1 and CDR2 (germline): MNHNS, SASEGT. The CDR3 contains 16 residues. As DNA, the CDR3 is TGTGCCAGCAGCGAACAGGGGAACTCTGGGGCCAACGTCCTGACTTTC. Amino acids: CASSEQGNSGANVLTF.

In nucleotides, the CDR3 is TGTGCCACCAGCAGAGATCTAGAAGAGACCCAGTACTTC. As protein: CATSRDLEETQYF. This chain links TRBV15 with TRBJ2-5; D not certain. The germline gives CDR1 LNHNV, CDR2 YYDKDF (reference sequence). There are 13 residues in the CDR3. V dropped 0 bases and J dropped 3 bases, with 5 bases sitting between them.

J is TRBJ2-5 and V is TRBV2, with 9 bases matching TRBD2. The V gene end was trimmed by 2 bases and the J gene end by 7 bases; junction bases not matched to a gene: 5. The CDR3 extends over 14 amino acids. Germline V gene data show CDR1 as SNHLY and CDR2 as FYNNEI. The CDR3 DNA is TGTGCCAGCAGTGAACTAGCGGGACTGGGGACCCAGTACTTC. Amino acids: CASSELAGLGTQYF.

The chain carries TRBV7-2 and TRBJ2-4; TRBD2 aligns across 8 bases. CDR3 length: 16 amino acids. Trimming removed 5 bases from V and 0 bases from J; junction bases left unmatched: 6. The germline V gene encodes CDR1 SGHTA and CDR2 FQGNSA. In DNA, the CDR3 is TGTGCCAGCAGCAAAGCCGGGGGGGTAGCCAAAAACATTCAGTACTTC. Translation gives CASSKAGGVAKNIQYF.

This chain joins TRBV18 and TRBJ2-7; D is ambiguous. Germline V gene sequence: CDR1 KGHSH, CDR2 LQKENI. The CDR3 runs 14 residues. Trimming took 2 bases from V and 2 from J, leaving 10 bases between them. The CDR3 nucleotides are TGTGCCAGCTCACCATACGCAAGGACCTACGAGCAGTACTTC. Translation gives CASSPYARTYEQYF. The full variable domain, rest sourced from reference TRBV18 and TRBJ2-7, is NAGVMQNPRHLVRRRGQEARLRCSPMKGHSHVYWYRQLPEEGLKFMVYLQKENIIDESGMPKERFSAEFPKEGPSILRIQQVVRGDSAAYFCASSPYARTYEQYFGPGTRLTVT.

The genes are TRBV7-8 and TRBJ1-4; D gene unclear. The CDR3 consists of 17 residues. CDR1 and CDR2 (germline): SGHVS, FQNEAQ. Trimming took 5 bases from V and 0 from J, leaving 16 bases between them. The DNA for the CDR3 is TGTGCCAGCAGCCCACATCTTGCCGGAGCAACTAATGAAAAACTGTTTTTT. It specifies CASSPHLAGATNEKLFF.

V gene TRBV9 combines with J gene TRBJ2-3; D gene ambiguous. Per the germline V gene, CDR1 is SGDLS and CDR2 is YYNGEE. The CDR3 spans 13 residues. Trimming removed 0 bases at V and 5 bases at J, with 7 bases between. DNA of the CDR3: TGTGCCAGCAGCGTAGAGGGTCAAGATACGCAGTATTTT. It encodes CASSVEGQDTQYF.

The rearrangement uses TRBV10-1 and TRBJ2-3, with 13 bases that match TRBD2. The CDR3 length is 16 residues. The germline CDR1 and CDR2 sequences are WNHNN and SYGVQD (reference sequence). V gave up 5 bases and J gave up 1 base; unmatched junction bases: 3. CDR3 residues: CASSNGLAGGTDTQYF. The CDR3 DNA follows: TGCGCCAGCAGTAACGGACTAGCGGGGGGCACAGATACGCAGTATTTT.

The chain links TRBV2 to TRBJ1-6; 7 bases map to TRBD1. V lost 0 bases, J lost 3 bases, and 8 bases stayed unmatched. Germline loops: CDR1 SNHLY, CDR2 FYNNEI. The CDR3 covers 18 residues. The CDR3 DNA reads TGTGCCAGCAGTGAAGCGAGGGACAGAGACTTCTATAATTCACCCCTCCACTTT. The encoded protein is CASSEARDRDFYNSPLHF. Full variable domain (outside the CDR3, taken from reference TRBV2 and TRBJ1-6): EPEVTQTPSHQVTQMGQEVILRCVPISNHLYFYWYRQILGQKVEFLVSFYNNEISEKSEIFDDQFSVERPDGSNFTLKIRSTKLEDSAMYFCASSEARDRDFYNSPLHFGNGTRLTVT.

This chain uses TRBV12-3 or TRBV12-4 with TRBJ1-1, with D perhaps matching TRBD1 (5 bases). CDR3 size: 13 residues. V shed 8 bases and J shed 1 base, with 11 bases lying between them. Here the CDR3 reads CASHDRANTEAFF. CDR3 coding DNA: TGTGCCAGCCATGACAGAGCGAACACTGAAGCTTTCTTT.